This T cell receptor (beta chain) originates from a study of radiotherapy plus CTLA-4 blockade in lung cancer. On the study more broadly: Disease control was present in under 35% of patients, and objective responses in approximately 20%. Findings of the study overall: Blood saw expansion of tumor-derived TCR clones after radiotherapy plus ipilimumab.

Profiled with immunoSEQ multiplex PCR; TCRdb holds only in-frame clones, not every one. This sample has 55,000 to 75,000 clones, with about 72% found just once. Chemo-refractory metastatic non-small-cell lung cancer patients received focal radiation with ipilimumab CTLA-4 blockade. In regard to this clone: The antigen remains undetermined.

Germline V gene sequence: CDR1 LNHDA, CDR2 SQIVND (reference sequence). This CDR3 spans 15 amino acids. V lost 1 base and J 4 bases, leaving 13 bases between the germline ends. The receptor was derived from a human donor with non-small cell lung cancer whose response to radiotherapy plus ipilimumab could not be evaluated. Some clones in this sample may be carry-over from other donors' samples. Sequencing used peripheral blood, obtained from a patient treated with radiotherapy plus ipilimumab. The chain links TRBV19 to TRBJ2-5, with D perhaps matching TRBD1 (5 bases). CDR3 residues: CASSIGGSSRETQYF. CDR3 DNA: TGTGCCAGTAGTATAGGGGGCTCGTCCCGAGAGACCCAGTACTTC.